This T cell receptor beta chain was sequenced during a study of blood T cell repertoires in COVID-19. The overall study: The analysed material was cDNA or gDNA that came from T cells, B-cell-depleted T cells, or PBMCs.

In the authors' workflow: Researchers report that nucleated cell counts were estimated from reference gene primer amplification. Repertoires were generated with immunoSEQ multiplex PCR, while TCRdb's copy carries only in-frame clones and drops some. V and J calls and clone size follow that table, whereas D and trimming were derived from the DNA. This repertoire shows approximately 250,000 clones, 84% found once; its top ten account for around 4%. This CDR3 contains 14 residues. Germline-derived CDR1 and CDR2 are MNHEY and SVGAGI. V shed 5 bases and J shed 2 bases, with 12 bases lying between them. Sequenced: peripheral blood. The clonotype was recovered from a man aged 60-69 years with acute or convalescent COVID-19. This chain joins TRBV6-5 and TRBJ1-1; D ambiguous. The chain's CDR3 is CASSTDTTNTEAFF. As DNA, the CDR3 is TGTGCCAGCAGTACCGACACAACTAACACTGAAGCTTTCTTT.